The 27 T cell receptor beta chains reported below all come from one sample, sequenced in a study of shared clonotypes between healthy human individuals (dated by TCRdb to about 2020). Libraries were constructed by the immunoSEQ multiplex PCR assay. TCRdb provides this immuneACCESS table in a form limited to in-frame rearrangements. Some clones are lacking; in checked studies, under half of them reflect an unresolved V gene, and why the rest are absent is not known. The sample table holds approximately 88,000 clones, of which 68% were seen once. Roughly 50% of the sample rests with the top ten. Input material: memory CD8+ T cells sorted from blood. In the paper's terms, the cell subset or site label means: CD45RO+ cells pooled with CCR7-negative TemRA cells. The receptor source for this set is a young man in good health.

The chain links TRBV5-8 to TRBJ1-4; unclear D gene. The V end lost 2 bases, the J end lost 5 bases, and 19 bases lay between the germline ends. The CDR3 has 17 residues. The germline CDR1 and CDR2 sequences are SGHTS and YDEGEE. This CDR3 is CASSFLAFAGENEKLFF. The CDR3 DNA follows: TGTGCCAGCAGCTTTTTGGCCTTTGCCGGGGAAAATGAAAAACTGTTTTTT.

V usage is TRBV6-5 and J usage is TRBJ2-2, with D tentatively TRBD1 or TRBD2 (5 bases each). Germline assignment: CDR1 MNHEY and CDR2 SVGAGI. Trimming cost V 5 bases and J 5 bases, with 9 bases left between them. The CDR3 loop spans 13 amino acids. The CDR3, as DNA: TGTGCCAGCAGTGGGACGGGGACCGGGGAGCTGTTTTTT. Its protein product is CASSGTGTGELFF.

V is TRBV28 and J is TRBJ1-2; tentatively, D is TRBD1 (5 bases). This CDR3 comprises 15 residues. Germline-derived CDR1 and CDR2 are MDHEN and SYDVKM. Trimming removed 5 bases at V and 1 base at J, with 14 bases between. CDR3 nucleotides: TGTGCCAGCAGTATCCCTTTGACAGATAACTATGGCTACACCTTC. Translating it yields CASSIPLTDNYGYTF.

V and J are TRBV27 and TRBJ2-7, with D unresolved. Germline V gives CDR1 MNHEY, CDR2 SMNVEV (reference sequence). The CDR3 extends over 14 amino acids. V lost 5 bases to trimming and J lost 5 bases, with 16 bases between them. CDR3 protein: CASSRSGRTNEQYF. In DNA, the CDR3 is TGTGCCAGCAGTAGGTCTGGCAGAACAAACGAGCAGTACTTC.

This clone was seen once. This chain links TRBV6-5 with TRBJ1-4; 7 bases are shared with TRBD1. Germline CDR1 MNHEY, CDR2 SVGAGI. The CDR3 contains 16 residues. After removal of 4 bases from V and 6 bases from J, the junction contained 11 bases not matched to a gene. CDR3 sequence: CASSSQDRRKDEKLFF. The CDR3 coding sequence is TGTGCCAGCAGTTCGCAGGACAGGAGGAAAGATGAAAAACTGTTTTTT.

The chain combines TRBV28 with TRBJ2-3; 7 bases match TRBD2. The CDR3 length is 15 residues. Losses at the gene ends were 2 bases for V and 0 bases for J; bases not matched to a gene: 2. Germline-derived CDR1 and CDR2 are MDHEN and SYDVKM. CDR3 sequence: CASSLTSASTDTQYF. The CDR3 bases are TGTGCCAGCAGTTTAACTAGCGCCAGCACAGATACGCAGTATTTT.

This clone was seen more than once but under ten times. This chain joins TRBV18 and TRBJ2-5; D may be TRBD1 or TRBD2 (5 bases each). Germline loops: CDR1 KGHSH, CDR2 LQKENI. The CDR3 extends over 14 amino acids. Trimming cost V 3 bases and J 5 bases, with 13 bases left between them. The CDR3: CASSPQLGDETQYF. The CDR3 DNA sequence: TGTGCCAGCTCACCGCAATTGGGGGACGAGACCCAGTACTTC. Using reference TRBV18 and TRBJ2-5 for the parts outside the CDR3, the full variable domain is NAGVMQNPRHLVRRRGQEARLRCSPMKGHSHVYWYRQLPEEGLKFMVYLQKENIIDESGMPKERFSAEFPKEGPSILRIQQVVRGDSAAYFCASSPQLGDETQYFGPGTRLLVL.

This chain connects TRBV29-1 to TRBJ1-2; D possibly corresponds to TRBD1 (5 bases). The CDR3 runs 17 residues. Trimming pared 0 bases from V and 0 bases from J, leaving 17 bases between. CDR1 is SQVTM and CDR2 is ANQGSEA in the germline V gene. As DNA, the CDR3 is TGCAGCGTTGAAGATCTGGAGGGGAAACTAACTAACTATGGCTACACCTTC. Protein product: CSVEDLEGKLTNYGYTF.

This chain joins TRBV5-1 and TRBJ2-7; the match to TRBD2 covers 11 bases. CDR3 length: 19 residues. J lost 7 bases, V lost 5 bases, and 23 bases had no gene match. CDR1 SGHRS and CDR2 YFSETQ come from the germline V gene. The CDR3 here is CASRKETRLAGPPRLEQYF. The CDR3, as DNA: TGCGCCAGCAGAAAGGAGACGAGACTAGCGGGGCCCCCGAGGTTGGAGCAGTACTTC.

The chain employs TRBV2 and TRBJ2-2; D unresolved. Trimming removed 5 bases at V and 1 base at J, with 11 bases between. The length of the CDR3 is 15 residues. The germline gives CDR1 SNHLY, CDR2 FYNNEI. The CDR3 loop is CASSSALLNTGELFF. DNA of the CDR3: TGTGCCAGCAGTTCTGCCCTACTGAACACCGGGGAGCTGTTTTTT. The full variable domain, its missing parts supplied by reference TRBV2 and TRBJ2-2, is EPEVTQTPSHQVTQMGQEVILRCVPISNHLYFYWYRQILGQKVEFLVSFYNNEISEKSEIFDDQFSVERPDGSNFTLKIRSTKLEDSAMYFCASSSALLNTGELFFGEGSRLTVL.

The chain employs TRBV7-2 and TRBJ2-2, with 8 bases aligning to TRBD2. The CDR3 consists of 15 residues. CDR1 is SGHTA, CDR2 FQGNSA, per germline. J lost 5 bases, V lost 3 bases, and 5 bases had no gene match. This CDR3 is CASSFELAETGELFF. The CDR3 nucleotides read TGTGCCAGCAGCTTTGAACTAGCGGAAACCGGGGAGCTGTTTTTT.

The chain employs TRBV6-6 and TRBJ1-5, with D unresolved. This CDR3 comprises 16 residues. V lost 5 bases and J lost 2, with 16 bases in between. The germline V gene has CDR1 MNHNY and CDR2 SVGAGI (reference sequence). CDR3: CASSAKHRSGNQPQHF. DNA for the CDR3: TGTGCCAGCAGTGCCAAACATAGAAGTGGCAATCAGCCCCAGCATTTT.

The CDR3 region has the DNA TGTGCCAGCAGCCTCGGGACAGGTAGCAATCAGCCCCAGCATTTT. It is translated as CASSLGTGSNQPQHF. The chain carries TRBV13 and TRBJ1-5, with 8 bases fitting TRBD1. Germline assignment: CDR1 PRHDT and CDR2 FYEKMQ (reference sequence). CDR3 length: 15 residues. The V segment lost 5 bases and the J segment 0 bases; nucleotides outside the gene matches: 3.

With respect to this clone: The likely explanation is a read error, given a far larger clone one base away. The chain uses TRBV6-1 and TRBJ2-3; 12 bases are a match to TRBD1. This CDR3 has 15 amino acids. CDR1 MNHNS and CDR2 SASEGT come from the germline V gene. The CDR3 loop is CAGSEGTGGADTQYF. DNA for the CDR3: TGTGCCGGCAGTGAAGGGACAGGGGGCGCAGATACGCAGTATTTT.

The chain carries TRBV29-1 and TRBJ2-3, with TRBD2 matching over 10 bases. Germline CDR1 and CDR2: SQVTM and ANQGSEA. The CDR3 covers 15 residues. The J segment lost 5 bases and the V segment lost 4 bases, leaving 9 bases of the junction unmatched. The CDR3 DNA reads TGCAGCGTTGTAGGGACTAGCGCCGCAGAAGATACGCAGTATTTT. Translating it yields CSVVGTSAAEDTQYF.

Comments on this clone: A junction boundary mismatches the germline segment, possibly from a read error. The chain recombines TRBV20-1 with TRBJ2-7; D is possibly TRBD1 or TRBD2 (5 bases each). CDR1 is DFQATT, CDR2 SNEGSKA, per germline (reference sequence). This CDR3 contains 11 residues. Here the CDR3 reads CSARGGGEQYF. The CDR3 coding sequence is TGCAGTGCCAGAGGTGGGGGCGAGCAGTACTTC.

This chain links TRBV6-1 with TRBJ2-7; no firm D call. Germline V gene sequence: CDR1 MNHNS, CDR2 SASEGT. This CDR3 contains 14 residues. V was pared by 6 bases and J by 2 bases, with 14 bases between. The CDR3 here is CASSQSDVAYEQYF. The CDR3 coding sequence is TGTGCCAGCAGCCAATCGGACGTAGCCTACGAGCAGTACTTC.

This chain connects TRBV4-2 to TRBJ2-3; D is possibly TRBD2 (6 bases). Germline V gene sequence: CDR1 LGHNA, CDR2 YNFKEQ. V lost 3 bases and J 2 bases, leaving 15 bases between the germline ends. The CDR3 contains 16 residues. The DNA for the CDR3 is TGTGCCAGCAGCCATCCACTAGCTTCCAACACAGATACGCAGTATTTT. It encodes CASSHPLASNTDTQYF.

This clone was observed at least ten times. The chain uses TRBV5-6 and TRBJ1-2, with D possibly being TRBD1 (5 bases). This CDR3 has 15 residues. The ends were cut back, 4 bases at V and 8 bases at J, with 21 bases in the middle. Germline V gene data show CDR1 as SGHDT and CDR2 as YYEEEE. The CDR3 sequence is CASSNGGPRGEGYTF. For the CDR3, the DNA is TGTGCCAGCAGCAATGGCGGGCCGCGGGGCGAGGGCTACACCTTC.

The rearrangement links TRBV7-9 to TRBJ2-7; maybe TRBD2 (6 bases). V shed 0 bases and J shed 6 bases, with 12 bases lying between them. From germline, CDR1 is SEHNR and CDR2 FQNEAQ (reference sequence). The CDR3 runs 14 residues. In DNA, the CDR3 is TGTGCCAGCAGCTTAGCGCGGGGCTTTGGCGAGCAGTACTTC. Translation: CASSLARGFGEQYF.

The table lists this clone with a few counts. This chain uses TRBV6-1 with TRBJ2-3; D unresolved. V dropped 8 bases and J dropped 8 bases, with 11 bases sitting between them. Per germline, CDR1 MNHNS and CDR2 SASEGT. This CDR3 has 11 amino acids. CDR3 region: CASSSGSTQYF. The CDR3 DNA reads TGTGCCAGCTCTTCGGGCAGTACGCAGTATTTT.

This chain uses TRBV5-5 with TRBJ2-7; D possibly uses TRBD1 or TRBD2 (5 bases each). CDR1 SGHKS and CDR2 YYEKEE come from the germline V gene (reference sequence). This CDR3 region has 14 residues. The ends were cut back, 3 bases at V and 6 bases at J, with 16 bases in the middle. The CDR3 sequence is CASSWDPHEGEQYF. CDR3 in DNA: TGTGCCAGCAGCTGGGACCCCCATGAGGGCGAGCAGTACTTC.

This clone has only a few counts. The chain uses TRBV10-3 and TRBJ2-1; the match to TRBD2 covers 14 bases. The V segment lost 10 bases and the J segment 8 bases; nucleotides outside the gene matches: 10. This CDR3 contains 15 residues. CDR1 and CDR2 (germline): ENHRY, SYGVKD. CDR3 sequence (DNA): TGTGCCACCAAAACGGGACTAGCGGGAGTCGATGAGCAGTTCTTC. Translating gives CATKTGLAGVDEQFF.

The J gene is TRBJ1-5, the V gene TRBV2, with TRBD1 matching 7 bases. Per the germline V gene, CDR1 is SNHLY and CDR2 is FYNNEI. V lost 3 bases and J lost 3; bases outside the gene matches: 5. CDR3 length: 15 amino acids. CDR3 coding DNA: TGTGCCAGCAGTGACAGGGGGGGGGACAATCAGCCCCAGCATTTT. Protein: CASSDRGGDNQPQHF.

This clone appeared a single time. The genes are TRBV2 and TRBJ1-1; unclear D gene. Germline V gene sequence: CDR1 SNHLY, CDR2 FYNNEI. CDR3 length: 13 amino acids. V lost 8 bases and J lost 1, with 11 bases in between. The CDR3 region is CASVRGGNTEAFF. The CDR3 DNA sequence: TGTGCCAGCGTTCGAGGTGGGAACACTGAAGCTTTCTTT.

This clone has ten or more counts. The CDR3 is CASSRGQILSDTQYF. The CDR3 DNA reads TGTGCCAGCAGCCGGGGACAGATCTTATCTGATACGCAGTATTTT. V is TRBV5-6 and J is TRBJ2-3, with 7 bases lining up with TRBD1. The V segment lost 4 bases and the J segment 6 bases; nucleotides outside the gene matches: 11. The germline V gene has CDR1 SGHDT and CDR2 YYEEEE. The CDR3 has 15 residues.

This clone has more than one count but fewer than ten. V is TRBV10-2 and J is TRBJ2-7, with no clear D. Germline CDR1 reads WSHSY; CDR2 reads SAAADI. The CDR3 covers 12 residues. V was shortened by 7 bases and J by 1 base, with 8 bases between the two germline ends. The CDR3 nucleotides read TGCGCCAGCACTCGAGCGTCCTACGAGCAGTACTTC. Protein product: CASTRASYEQYF.